Listed below are T cell receptor beta chains from one sample, sequenced in a study of shared clonotypes between healthy human individuals. The data were produced by immunoSEQ multiplex PCR, yet TCRdb's version contains in-frame clones alone and is incomplete. The table includes millions of clones, about 92% detected once. Sequenced: naive CD4+ T cells sorted from blood. The receptors stem from a man aged 18-30 years in good health. The CDR3 runs from the conserved cysteine through the conserved F or W. The D gene is left open where the match is weak. The listing skips clone size in some rows; elsewhere it reads once, few, many or a size class.

CDR3aa | CDR3nt | d_gene | v_gene | abundance | j_gene
CASSLMYYFDEQYF | TGTGCCAGCAGCTTAATGTATTACTTCGACGAGCAGTACTTC | . | TRBV13 | . | TRBJ2-7
CASSPVGVAASYEQYF | TGTGCCAGCTCACCAGTGGGGGTAGCGGCCTCCTACGAGCAGTACTTC | . | TRBV18 | . | TRBJ2-7
CAFSGGPGTQYF | TGTGCCTTTAGCGGGGGGCCAGGGACCCAGTACTTC | TRBD2 | TRBV30 | . | TRBJ2-5
CAISESLQETQYF | TGTGCCATCAGTGAGTCCCTTCAAGAGACCCAGTACTTC | . | TRBV10-3 | . | TRBJ2-5
CASSQAGRNYEQYF | TGCGCCAGCAGCCAAGCGGGACGGAACTACGAGCAGTACTTC | . | TRBV4-1 | . | TRBJ2-7
CASSKDLTGELFF | TGTGCCAGCAGCAAAGATTTGACCGGGGAGCTGTTTTTT | . | TRBV2 | once | TRBJ2-2
CARGWGRSEKHEQYF | TGCGCCAGGGGGTGGGGACGCTCGGAAAAGCACGAGCAGTACTTC | . | TRBV23-1 | . | TRBJ2-7
CASSATNTGELFF | TGCGCCAGCAGCGCCACGAACACCGGGGAGCTGTTTTTT | . | TRBV5-1 | . | TRBJ2-2
CASSPLGGWANYGYTF | TGTGCCAGCAGTCCCTTGGGGGGGTGGGCCAACTATGGCTACACCTTC | . | TRBV27 | . | TRBJ1-2
CASSYIGTYEQYF | TGTGCCAGCAGTTACATCGGCACCTACGAGCAGTACTTC | . | TRBV6-6 | . | TRBJ2-7
CASKSGGDKNIQYF | TGTGCCAGTAAGAGCGGGGGGGACAAAAACATTCAGTACTTC | TRBD2 | TRBV19 | . | TRBJ2-4
CASSQVRTGANYGYTF | TGCGCCAGCAGCCAAGTAAGGACAGGGGCTAACTATGGCTACACCTTC | TRBD1 | TRBV4-1 | . | TRBJ1-2
CASSLDSASRRNQPQHF | TGTGCCAGCAGCTTAGACTCGGCTTCCAGGCGCAATCAGCCCCAGCATTTT | . | TRBV7-8 | . | TRBJ1-5
CASSPPLAEGPYEQYF | TGTGCCAGCTCACCACCCCTAGCGGAGGGACCCTACGAGCAGTACTTC | TRBD2 | TRBV18 | . | TRBJ2-7
CASSLEVWRDHNEQFF | TGTGCCAGCAGCTTGGAAGTGTGGAGGGACCACAATGAGCAGTTCTTC | . | TRBV5-4 | . | TRBJ2-1
CASSSTGLADYEQYF | TGTGCCAGCAGCTCAACGGGACTAGCGGACTACGAGCAGTACTTC | TRBD2 | TRBV5-4 | . | TRBJ2-7
CASSYNSLLEANVLTF | TGTGCCAGCAGTTACAACAGCCTTCTAGAGGCCAACGTCCTGACTTTC | . | TRBV6-6 | few | TRBJ2-6
CASSPGSGGEQYF | TGTGCCAGCTCACCGGGTAGCGGGGGCGAGCAGTACTTC | TRBD2 | TRBV18 | . | TRBJ2-7
CASSTDAGARTKGYTF | TGTGCCAGTAGTACTGACGCCGGGGCCAGGACCAAAGGCTACACCTTC | . | TRBV19 | . | TRBJ1-2
CAWSVPRLAYEQYF | TGTGCCTGGAGTGTACCCCGGCTAGCCTACGAGCAGTACTTC | . | TRBV30 | . | TRBJ2-7
CASSFSGTGRNEQFF | TGTGCCAGCAGTTTTTCCGGGACAGGGCGTAATGAGCAGTTCTTC | TRBD1 | TRBV28 | . | TRBJ2-1
CASSVDGGKAKNIQYF | TGTGCCAGCAGCGTAGATGGGGGGAAGGCCAAAAACATTCAGTACTTC | . | TRBV9 | . | TRBJ2-4
CSVIAAYEQYF | TGCAGCGTTATAGCCGCCTACGAGCAGTACTTC | . | TRBV29-1 | . | TRBJ2-7
CASRKGQGAYEQYF | TGTGCCAGCAGAAAGGGACAGGGGGCTTACGAGCAGTACTTC | TRBD1 | TRBV28 | . | TRBJ2-7
CASSLVGEHQPQHF | TGTGCCAGCTCTCTAGTGGGGGAACATCAGCCCCAGCATTTT | . | TRBV18 | . | TRBJ1-5
CASRVPPGQGGGELFF | TGTGCCAGCAGGGTACCGCCGGGACAGGGAGGCGGGGAGCTGTTTTTT | TRBD1 | TRBV28 | . | TRBJ2-2
CASSQGFIADTQYF | TGCGCCAGCAGCCAAGGATTCATCGCAGATACGCAGTATTTT | . | TRBV4-1 | . | TRBJ2-3
CSAKNTEAFF | TGCAGCGCCAAAAACACTGAAGCTTTCTTT | . | TRBV29-1 | . | TRBJ1-1
CASSYLQGGEQYF | TGTGCCAGCAGTTACTTACAGGGAGGCGAGCAGTACTTC | . | TRBV6-5 | . | TRBJ2-7
CAGRLTVLEDNEQFF | TGTGCCGGAAGACTGACGGTCTTGGAAGACAATGAGCAGTTCTTC | . | TRBV6-5 | . | TRBJ2-1
CASSLASSEITDTQYF | TGCGCCAGCAGCTTGGCATCTAGCGAAATCACAGATACGCAGTATTTT | . | TRBV5-1 | . | TRBJ2-3
CASSLVRRRGNYSYNEQFF | TGTGCCAGCAGCTTAGTCCGGCGCAGGGGAAACTACTCCTACAATGAGCAGTTCTTC | . | TRBV11-3 | . | TRBJ2-1